This T cell receptor beta chain was captured by sequencing in a study of T cell responses to AZD1222 COVID-19 vaccine. Study-level findings and limits: Just 6 or 7 people given AZD1222 tested seropositive at baseline. CD4 TCRs covered the whole spike, strongest at regions 160-218 and 743-854. The donor cohort was predominantly white British with a female majority, and clonal diversity may have been underestimated.

Profiled with immunoSEQ multiplex PCR; TCRdb holds only in-frame clones, not every one. The repertoire has 90,000 to 120,000 clones, 87% of them found once; the top ten carry 3.5% to 4.5%. The CDR3 is 14 residues long. Germline-derived CDR1 and CDR2 are MGHDK and SYGVNS. Trimming pared 7 bases from V and 9 bases from J, leaving 19 bases between. Details on this clone: Its antigen is unidentified.

The V call is TRBV25-1, the J call TRBJ2-1, with D perhaps matching TRBD2 (7 bases). The source was peripheral blood, collected on day 0 of AZD1222 vaccination. This receptor was taken from an adult in good health. This CDR3 is CASTPGGRGTEQFF. CDR3 sequence (DNA): TGTGCCAGCACCCCGGGGGGCAGGGGCACTGAGCAGTTCTTC.